Each of the 29 T cell receptor beta chains below was sequenced from the same sample in a study of blood T cell repertoires in COVID-19. The method was immunoSEQ multiplex PCR; TCRdb's version includes in-frame clones alone and lacks a portion of them. The profile shows 110,000 or so clones, over 65% of them singletons. Sequencing was performed on peripheral blood. The receptors derive from a woman in her thirties or forties with acute or convalescent COVID-19.

This clone was detected many times. The chain couples TRBV9 to TRBJ1-1; D is uncertain. Trimming left V 3 bases short and J 3 bases short, with 12 bases between. Germline V CDR1 and CDR2: SGDLS, YYNGEE. The CDR3 extends over 14 amino acids. DNA of the CDR3: TGTGCCAGCAGCGCTGGCCCCGCGGACACTGAAGCTTTCTTT. It translates to CASSAGPADTEAFF.

The CDR3 here is CASSSGPVSTDTQYF. The CDR3 nucleotides are TGTGCCAGCAGCTCAGGGCCAGTAAGCACAGATACGCAGTATTTT. This sequence joins TRBV11-3 and TRBJ2-3; a possible D gene is TRBD1 (5 bases). CDR3 size: 15 residues. V dropped 4 bases and J dropped 0 bases, with 11 bases sitting between them. CDR1 and CDR2 from the germline V gene are SGHNT and YENEEA.

CDR3 protein: CASSASNTDTQYF. CDR3 DNA sequence: TGTGCCAGCAGTGCATCTAACACAGATACGCAGTATTTT. The V and J genes are TRBV25-1 and TRBJ2-3; D not certain. CDR1 and CDR2 (germline): MGHDK, SYGVNS. This CDR3 contains 13 residues. The V and J ends lost 4 bases and 2 bases respectively, with 7 bases between them.

The chain couples TRBV3-1 (or the pseudogene TRBV3-2) to TRBJ2-7; D unclear. This CDR3 is 12 amino acids long. V dropped 0 bases and J dropped 7 bases, with 7 bases sitting between them. Per germline, CDR1 LGHDT and CDR2 YNNKEL (reference sequence). The CDR3 sequence: CASSQDLREQYF. The CDR3 DNA reads TGTGCCAGCAGCCAAGATTTGAGAGAGCAGTACTTC.

In its sample, this clone was seen a few times. V is TRBV11-3 and J is TRBJ2-2; perhaps TRBD2 as D (5 bases). Trimming stripped 1 base from V and 7 bases from J, with 10 bases between. Germline CDR1 SGHNT, CDR2 YENEEA. The length of the CDR3 is 14 residues. The CDR3 sequence is CASSLVMGSGELFF. The CDR3 DNA follows: TGTGCCAGCAGCTTAGTCATGGGGAGCGGGGAGCTGTTTTTT.

Only one count was recorded for this clone. V gene TRBV5-6 combines with J gene TRBJ1-6; no reliable D call. Per germline, CDR1 SGHDT and CDR2 YYEEEE. The CDR3 consists of 15 residues. Trimming removed 4 bases at V and 0 bases at J, with 8 bases between. CDR3 loop: CASSLRSSYNSPLHF. The DNA of the CDR3 is TGTGCCAGCAGCCTAAGGAGCTCCTATAATTCACCCCTCCACTTT.

Concerning this clone: The junction departs from the called germline gene at one end, perhaps through a read error. The rearrangement links TRBV7-2 to TRBJ2-5; 14 bases align to TRBD2. The CDR3 runs to 14 residues. Germline-derived CDR1 and CDR2 are SGHTA and FQGNSA. The CDR3 reads CASSTSGTSGGGDF. In DNA form, the CDR3 reads TGTGCCAGCAGCACCTCGGGGACTAGCGGGGGCGGGGACTTC.

This chain uses TRBV5-1 with TRBJ2-3; D is perhaps TRBD1 (6 bases). This CDR3 contains 13 residues. Germline V gene sequence: CDR1 SGHRS, CDR2 YFSETQ. The V gene lost 0 bases and the J gene lost 4 bases, with 6 bases spanning the gap. This chain's CDR3 is CASSLGTADTQYF. The CDR3 region has the DNA TGCGCCAGCAGCTTGGGGACAGCAGATACGCAGTATTTT.

The genes are TRBV29-1 and TRBJ1-1; a possible D gene is TRBD1 (5 bases). Trimming removed 7 bases from V and 1 base from J, with 13 bases in between. Germline CDR1 SQVTM, CDR2 ANQGSEA. The length of the CDR3 is 13 residues. CDR3 in DNA: TGCAGCGCAAGTGGGCAGGGGAACACTGAAGCTTTCTTT. It is translated as CSASGQGNTEAFF.

CDR3 DNA: TGCGCCAGCAGCCAAGTGTCGCAGGCTAACTATGGCTACACCTTC. Protein product: CASSQVSQANYGYTF. The chain is built from TRBV4-1 and TRBJ1-2; D unresolved. Germline V gene lookup returns CDR1 MGHRA and CDR2 YSYEKL. With 1 base removed from V and 0 bases from J, the gap between germline ends came to 9 bases. This CDR3 is 15 amino acids long.

The chain uses TRBV18 and TRBJ1-1; no firm D call. This CDR3 comprises 16 residues. Germline CDR1 reads KGHSH; CDR2 reads LQKENI. V lost 0 bases and J lost 1, with 12 bases in between. The CDR3 spells CASSPPSTRQNTEAFF. The CDR3 DNA sequence: TGTGCCAGCTCACCACCCTCGACAAGGCAGAACACTGAAGCTTTCTTT.

This sequence joins TRBV15 and TRBJ2-3; maybe TRBD1 (6 bases). Trimming left V 0 bases short and J 6 bases short, with 31 bases between. The germline gives CDR1 LNHNV, CDR2 YYDKDF (reference sequence). The CDR3 runs 21 residues. CDR3 nucleotides: TGTGCCACCAGCAGAGATTCTGCAAACTTACGACAGGTCCCATCCTTGGATACGCAGTATTTT. Protein product: CATSRDSANLRQVPSLDTQYF.

In this sample, this clone turned up once. The V and J genes are TRBV18 and TRBJ1-5; D possibly corresponds to TRBD1 (6 bases). The CDR3 loop spans 14 amino acids. The germline CDR1 and CDR2 sequences are KGHSH and LQKENI. Deletions cut 2 bases from V and 2 bases from J, with 7 bases between. CDR3 region: CASSPSGGNQPQHF. DNA of the CDR3: TGTGCCAGCTCACCATCAGGGGGCAATCAGCCCCAGCATTTT.

This clone was seen only a few times. The J gene is TRBJ1-2, the V gene TRBV12-3 or TRBV12-4; D is unclear. This CDR3 is built from 11 residues. Trimming left V 2 bases short and J 5 bases short, with 3 bases between. CDR3 nucleotide sequence: TGTGCCAGCAGTTTATCATATGGCTACACCTTC. It yields the protein CASSLSYGYTF.

In this sample, this clone turned up once. This sequence joins TRBV9 and TRBJ1-2; no reliable D call. The CDR3 has 13 amino acids. Germline CDR1 and CDR2: SGDLS and YYNGEE. Trimming took off 1 base at V and 7 bases at J, with 11 bases between the two ends. As DNA, the CDR3 is TGTGCCAGCAGCGTACGGGAGGAGGGTGGCTACACCTTC. It specifies CASSVREEGGYTF.

The chain links TRBV21-1 to TRBJ1-5; TRBD1 is the table's D call, not checked against the DNA. TRBV21-1 is recorded as a pseudogene. The CDR3 has 17 amino acids. CDR3 nucleotide sequence: TGTGCCAGCAGCCTCTTGGACAGATTTCTTAGCAATCAGCCCCAGCATTTT. Translated: CASSLLDRFLSNQPQHF.

The rearrangement joins TRBV3-1 (or the pseudogene TRBV3-2) to TRBJ1-2; no clear D gene. Per germline, CDR1 LGHDT and CDR2 YNNKEL (reference sequence). The CDR3 has 11 amino acids. Trimming stripped 1 base from V and 8 bases from J, with 5 bases between. DNA of the CDR3: TGTGCCAGCAGCCAAGGGCGGGGCTACACCTTC. It yields the protein CASSQGRGYTF.

The CDR3 DNA reads as TGTGCCAGCGCTCCGGGGGGACTCCACGAGCAGTACTTC. Translating gives CASAPGGLHEQYF. This rearrangement joins TRBV12-3 or TRBV12-4 to TRBJ2-7; 7 bases are a match to TRBD2. V trimming: 8 bases; J trimming: 5 bases; junction bases outside the gene matches: 9. The CDR3 covers 13 residues.

The CDR3 nucleotides are TGCGCCAGCAGTTCCTCGACAGGGAGGTATGGCTACACCTTC. Translating it yields CASSSSTGRYGYTF. The chain carries TRBV5-1 and TRBJ1-2; 7 bases line up with TRBD1. From germline, CDR1 is SGHRS and CDR2 YFSETQ. The CDR3 has 14 amino acids. V shed 5 bases, J shed 5 bases, and the junction held 9 bases outside the gene matches.

CDR3 amino acids: CASSTGSGANVLTF. The DNA for the CDR3 is TGCGCCAGCAGCACCGGCTCTGGGGCCAACGTCCTGACTTTC. The gene calls are TRBV4-3 and TRBJ2-6; D gene unclear. V shed 5 bases and J shed 0 bases, with 5 bases lying between them. Germline V gene lookup returns CDR1 LGHNA and CDR2 YSLEER. CDR3 size: 14 residues.

This rearrangement joins TRBV5-1 to TRBJ1-2, with D unresolved. CDR3 size: 12 residues. V gave up 5 bases and J gave up 8 bases, with 13 bases separating them. Germline V gene sequence: CDR1 SGHRS, CDR2 YFSETQ. The CDR3 protein is CASRIGEGGYTF. The CDR3 nucleotides read TGCGCCAGCAGGATCGGGGAAGGGGGCTACACCTTC.

This clone was observed a single time. This chain connects TRBV5-8 to TRBJ1-2; no firm D call. The V end was cut by 5 bases, the J end by 8 bases, with 16 bases between. Per germline, CDR1 SGHTS and CDR2 YDEGEE. This CDR3 spans 13 amino acids. CDR3 residues: CASSDSGHVGYTF. The CDR3, as DNA: TGTGCCAGCAGTGATAGTGGTCACGTCGGCTACACCTTC. Full variable domain (missing parts from reference TRBV5-8 and TRBJ1-2): EAGVTQSPTHLIKTRGQQATLRCSPISGHTSVYWYQQALGLGLQFLLWYDEGEERNRGNFPPRFSGRQFPNYSSELNVNALELEDSALYLCASSDSGHVGYTFGSGTRLTVV.

The chain is built from TRBV5-1 and TRBJ2-6; D is undetermined. Trimming removed 5 bases from V and 0 bases from J, with 15 bases in between. The germline V gene has CDR1 SGHRS and CDR2 YFSETQ. This CDR3 has 17 amino acids. CDR3 residues: CASSEGGGRSGANVLTF. CDR3 coding DNA: TGCGCCAGCAGTGAAGGCGGCGGCCGCTCTGGGGCCAACGTCCTGACTTTC.

This clone was counted once. The chain is built from TRBV27 and TRBJ1-5; weak D call: TRBD1 (6 bases). V was trimmed by 5 bases and J by 4 bases, leaving 12 bases between them. This CDR3 region has 14 residues. The germline gives CDR1 MNHEY, CDR2 SMNVEV (reference sequence). CDR3 bases: TGTGCCAGCAGTCAGGGACACGAGAATCAGCCCCAGCATTTT. Translating gives CASSQGHENQPQHF.

This clone has a single count. J is TRBJ1-2 and V is TRBV7-2; 9 bases are a match to TRBD1. Germline V gene lookup returns CDR1 SGHTA and CDR2 FQGNSA. The length of the CDR3 is 15 residues. Trimming took 5 bases from V and 8 from J; bases not matched to a gene: 12. The CDR3 protein is CASSTLSGTGSGYTF. The DNA of the CDR3 is TGTGCCAGCAGCACCTTGAGTGGGACAGGGAGCGGCTACACCTTC.

The CDR3: CASSLIPGGAPPNTGELFF. DNA of the CDR3: TGTGCCAGCAGCTTAATCCCAGGGGGCGCACCCCCGAACACCGGGGAGCTGTTTTTT. J is TRBJ2-2 and V is TRBV7-3; TRBD1 aligns across 8 bases. This CDR3 region has 19 residues. CDR1 is SGHTA and CDR2 is FQGTGA in the germline V gene. V gave up 1 base and J gave up 0 bases; unmatched junction bases: 10.

In DNA, the CDR3 is TGCGCCAGCAGCTTCTTGGCGGGGGCTCAGTACGAGCAGTACTTC. Residues: CASSFLAGAQYEQYF. The J gene is TRBJ2-7, the V gene TRBV5-1; maybe TRBD2 (7 bases). This CDR3 is built from 15 residues. V was pared by 2 bases and J by 4 bases, with 16 bases between. The germline CDR1 and CDR2 sequences are SGHRS and YFSETQ.

V is TRBV19 and J is TRBJ1-1; a possible D gene is TRBD1 (5 bases). V was cut by 7 bases and J by 1 base, with 7 bases left in between. The CDR3 length is 12 residues. The germline V gene encodes CDR1 LNHDA and CDR2 SQIVND (reference sequence). The DNA for the CDR3 is TGTGCCAGTAAAGACAGGAACACTGAAGCTTTCTTT. Protein product: CASKDRNTEAFF.

The chain recombines TRBV27 with TRBJ2-7, with 7 nucleotides matching TRBD1. Germline CDR1 reads MNHEY; CDR2 reads SMNVEV (reference sequence). V was clipped by 5 bases and J by 3 bases; unmatched bases: 7. The CDR3 loop spans 14 amino acids. The CDR3 loop is CASSHRQGGYEQYF. CDR3 sequence (DNA): TGTGCCAGCAGTCATCGACAGGGTGGCTACGAGCAGTACTTC.